These 14 T cell receptor beta chains were all obtained from the same sample, sequenced in a study of T cells after yellow fever vaccination (dated by TCRdb to 2018 to 2020). The library came from 5' RACE. Sequenced using an Illumina HiSeq 2500. The public sequencing data were trimmed at Q25 with fastp and processed into clonotypes with MiXCR by TCRdb, which kept only in-frame beta chains. Each entry merges the rows of one CDR3 protein and shows their most common DNA and genes. The sample yields about 580,000 distinct CDR3 sequences; less than 20% were counted once. Of the sample, roughly a sixth is held by the ten largest clones. Read against the paper, the sample's treatment or condition label means: live attenuated yellow fever vaccine strain. This specimen consisted of PBMCs, obtained 5 to 6 days after the first yellow fever vaccination. Source of these receptors: a man younger than 30 who received the YFV17D yellow fever vaccine.

The chain employs TRBV5-1 and TRBJ2-7; TRBD2 is a possible D gene (6 bases). Germline V CDR1 and CDR2: SGHRS, YFSETQ. The CDR3 loop spans 14 amino acids. V was cut by 3 bases and J by 5 bases, with 15 bases left in between. CDR3 amino acids: CASSWGEDFNEQYF. CDR3 nucleotide sequence: TGCGCCAGCAGCTGGGGGGAAGACTTCAACGAGCAGTACTTC. The whole variable domain, filled in from reference TRBV5-1 and TRBJ2-7, reads KAGVTQTPRYLIKTRGQQVTLSCSPISGHRSVSWYQQTPGQGLQFLFEYFSETQRNKGNFPGRFSGRQFSNSRSEMNVSTLELGDSALYLCASSWGEDFNEQYFGPGTRLTVT.

The J gene is TRBJ1-5, the V gene TRBV29-1; D not resolved. This CDR3 is 13 amino acids long. The V end lost 4 bases, the J end lost 1 base, and 8 bases lay between the germline ends. CDR1 is SQVTM, CDR2 ANQGSEA, per germline. CDR3 bases: TGCAGCGTTGGGGCAGGAAGCAATCAGCCCCAGCATTTT. It codes for CSVGAGSNQPQHF.

The V call is TRBV27, the J call TRBJ2-3; D not certain. In germline, CDR1 is MNHEY, CDR2 SMNVEV (reference sequence). CDR3 length: 14 amino acids. V was pared by 5 bases and J by 2 bases, with 11 bases between. The CDR3 loop reads CASSPVRATDTQYF. In DNA form, the CDR3 reads TGTGCCAGCAGTCCGGTAAGGGCCACAGATACGCAGTATTTT.

Concerning this clonotype itself: A much larger clone is a single base away; this may be a read error. V gene TRBV7-2 combines with J gene TRBJ2-3, with no clear D. The CDR3 is 16 amino acids. Germline CDR1 reads SGHTA; CDR2 reads FQGNSA. V lost 5 bases to trimming and J lost 2 bases, with 17 bases between them. The CDR3 DNA follows: TGTGCCAGCAGCCCATATCTAACTCGCTACACAGATACGCAGTATTTT. This translates into CASSPYLTRYTDTQYF.

This clonotype was counted at least ten times. J is TRBJ1-2 and V is TRBV11-2, with a possible D match to TRBD1 (6 bases). Germline V gene lookup returns CDR1 SGHAT and CDR2 FQNNGV. This CDR3 comprises 17 residues. V was cut by 5 bases and J by 4 bases, with 23 bases left in between. The CDR3 DNA sequence: TGTGCCAGCAGCCAAATTGGCGGGGGGCGCGGGGCCTATGGCTACACCTTC. Its translation: CASSQIGGGRGAYGYTF.

This clonotype was observed a single time. This chain links TRBV6-1 with TRBJ1-4; D is undetermined. Trimming shortened V by 4 bases and J by 8 bases, and 8 bases separated the two germline ends. The germline V gene has CDR1 MNHNS and CDR2 SASEGT. The CDR3 length is 12 residues. The DNA for the CDR3 is TGTGCCAGCAGTGGCGGGGTCGAAAAACTGTTTTTT. It is translated as CASSGGVEKLFF.

The chain is built from TRBV29-1 and TRBJ2-5; 10 bases agree with TRBD2. Trimming took 3 bases from V and 1 from J; bases not matched to a gene: 5. Germline CDR1 reads SQVTM; CDR2 reads ANQGSEA. The CDR3 covers 15 residues. The CDR3 DNA sequence: TGCAGCGTTGATTTAGCGGGGGGCACCCAAGAGACCCAGTACTTC. Amino acid sequence: CSVDLAGGTQETQYF.

In its sample, this clonotype was seen a few times. This chain joins TRBV6-5 and TRBJ2-7; a weak D match, TRBD1 (5 bases). Germline-derived CDR1 and CDR2 are MNHEY and SVGAGI. V was clipped by 0 bases and J by 3 bases, with 9 bases between them. CDR3 length equals 14 residues. The CDR3 coding sequence is TGTGCCAGCAGTTACTCAGGCCAGGGCTACGAGCAGTACGTC. This gives the protein CASSYSGQGYEQYV.

The chain couples TRBV7-2 to TRBJ1-5; D uncertain. V was cut by 5 bases and J by 4 bases, with 9 bases left in between. Germline V CDR1 and CDR2: SGHTA, FQGNSA. The CDR3 spans 13 residues. CDR3 sequence (DNA): TGTGCCAGCAGCCCGCAGAAGAATCAGCCCCAGCATTTT. Protein sequence: CASSPQKNQPQHF.

The chain has TRBV27 and TRBJ1-2; 9 bases line up with TRBD1. Per germline, CDR1 MNHEY and CDR2 SMNVEV (reference sequence). CDR3 length equals 15 residues. J lost 10 bases, V lost 6 bases, and 15 bases had no gene match. The CDR3 DNA follows: TGTGCCAGCAGGGTAATCGCGGGACAGGGTACCGTCTACACCTTC. Its translation: CASRVIAGQGTVYTF.

This clonotype was found a few times. V usage is TRBV4-1 and J usage is TRBJ1-6, with D unclear. Trimming removed 4 bases from V and 7 bases from J, with 17 bases in between. The CDR3 is 16 amino acids. CDR1 and CDR2 from the germline V gene are MGHRA and YSYEKL. The CDR3 bases are TGCGCCAGCAGCCCAGGCTCGAGGCGCCGAAATTCACCCCTCCACTTT. This translates into CASSPGSRRRNSPLHF.

The CDR3 DNA reads as TGTGCCAGCAGCTCTATGCGGACTAGTGGTACAGATACGCAGTATTTT. The encoded protein is CASSSMRTSGTDTQYF. The chain combines TRBV7-9 with TRBJ2-3; TRBD2 matches 7 bases. The CDR3 runs to 16 residues. Germline V gene lookup returns CDR1 SEHNR and CDR2 FQNEAQ (reference sequence). V shed 4 bases and J 3 bases; nucleotides not matched to a gene: 10.

This clonotype turned up a few times. The chain has TRBV4-1 and TRBJ2-2; tentative D call: TRBD1 (6 bases). V dropped 7 bases and J dropped 6 bases, with 18 bases sitting between them. Germline CDR1 MGHRA, CDR2 YSYEKL. This CDR3 region has 15 residues. The CDR3 bases are TGCGCCAGCAACAGCCCCCAGGGGAGCGCCGGGGAGCTGTTTTTT. This translates into CASNSPQGSAGELFF.

This chain connects TRBV15 to TRBJ2-3; 10 bases are shared with TRBD2. Germline V gene sequence: CDR1 LNHNV, CDR2 YYDKDF (reference sequence). The CDR3 length is 16 residues. With V trimmed by 3 bases and J by 4 bases, 7 bases remained unmatched. The CDR3 is CATSRKLAGGSDTQYF. CDR3 sequence (DNA): TGTGCCACCAGCAGGAAATTAGCGGGGGGTTCAGATACGCAGTATTTT.